The entry that follows covers one T cell receptor (beta chain) sequence. A heparinised blood draw that averaged roughly 110 mL was obtained once from each donor. Investigators reverse transcribed all isolated RNA, so they sequenced expressed TCRB transcripts. Profiled with immunoSEQ multiplex PCR; TCRdb holds only in-frame clones, not every one. This sample has fewer than 900,000 clones; 15% to 20% occur once, and the top ten carry 0.02% to 0.025%. The sample comes from a study of beta chain features in type 1 diabetes. About the research overall: Patients were similar to healthy donors in age and gender (as well as in cell yields).

Looked up from germline, CDR1 is SGHTA and CDR2 is FQGNSA. The V segment lost 3 bases and the J segment 4 bases; nucleotides outside the gene matches: 7. The CDR3 runs 15 residues. This TCR derives from a woman in her late teens or twenties in good health. The specimen was naive CD4+ T cells from blood. The chain joins TRBV7-2 to TRBJ2-7; 9 bases are shared with TRBD2. The CDR3 loop is CASSLLAGESYEQYF. The CDR3 DNA reads as TGTGCCAGCAGCTTGTTAGCGGGAGAAAGTTACGAGCAGTACTTC.